This TCR beta chain was sequenced for a study of blood T cells in healthy people across ages. From germline, CDR1 is DFQATT and CDR2 SNEGSKA (reference sequence). With V trimmed by 0 bases and J by 8 bases, 5 bases remained unmatched. The CDR3 totals 14 residues. In terms of origin and age, donors were healthy Caucasian individuals from Russia aged about 6 to 90. Only one count was recorded for this clonotype. A second about 6 to 11 cycle PCR used barcoded and J-beta primers. Every sample gave at least 3 million paired-end reads containing CDR3. A single record per CDR3 protein comes from TCRdb applying MiXCR to the 5' RACE reads. Here the sample spans under 1 million distinct CDR3 sequences, approximately 44% being singletons.

What was sequenced was blood. The clonotype originates from a man aged 55 to 70 in good health. This rearrangement joins TRBV20-1 to TRBJ2-3; 10 nucleotides agree with TRBD2. CDR3: CSARDSSGGSTQYF. In nucleotides, the CDR3 is TGCAGTGCTAGAGATTCTAGCGGGGGAAGTACGCAGTATTTT.